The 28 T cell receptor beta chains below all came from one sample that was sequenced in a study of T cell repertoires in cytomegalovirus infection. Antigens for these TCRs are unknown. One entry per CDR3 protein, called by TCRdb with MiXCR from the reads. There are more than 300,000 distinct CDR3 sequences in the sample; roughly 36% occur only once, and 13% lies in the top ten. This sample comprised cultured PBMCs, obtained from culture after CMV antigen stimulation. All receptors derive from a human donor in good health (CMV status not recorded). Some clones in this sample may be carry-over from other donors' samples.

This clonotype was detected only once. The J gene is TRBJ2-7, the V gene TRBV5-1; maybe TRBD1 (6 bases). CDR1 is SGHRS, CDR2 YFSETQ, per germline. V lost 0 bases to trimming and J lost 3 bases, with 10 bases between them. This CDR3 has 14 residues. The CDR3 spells CASSLAGDLYEQYF. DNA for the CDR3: TGCGCCAGCAGCTTGGCAGGGGACCTCTACGAGCAGTACTTC.

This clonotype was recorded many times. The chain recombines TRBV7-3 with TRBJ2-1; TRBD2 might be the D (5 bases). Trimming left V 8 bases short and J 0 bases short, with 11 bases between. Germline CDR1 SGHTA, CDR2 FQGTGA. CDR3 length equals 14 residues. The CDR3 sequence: CASSEGNSYNEQFF. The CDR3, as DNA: TGTGCCAGCTCAGAGGGCAACTCCTACAATGAGCAGTTCTTC.

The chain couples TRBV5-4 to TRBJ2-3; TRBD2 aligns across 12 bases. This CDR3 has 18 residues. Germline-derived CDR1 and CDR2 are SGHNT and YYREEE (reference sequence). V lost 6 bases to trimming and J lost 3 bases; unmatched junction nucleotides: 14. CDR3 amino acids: CASTHAASGREWTDTQYF. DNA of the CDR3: TGTGCCAGCACACACGCAGCTAGCGGGAGGGAGTGGACAGATACGCAGTATTTT.

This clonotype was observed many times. The CDR3, as DNA: TGTGCCAGCAGCCTAAACGTATTAGAGACCCAGTACTTC. It is translated as CASSLNVLETQYF. This chain joins TRBV7-2 and TRBJ2-5; unclear D gene. Germline CDR1 SGHTA, CDR2 FQGNSA. V was shortened by 5 bases and J by 4 bases, with 11 bases between the two germline ends. The CDR3 is 13 residues long.

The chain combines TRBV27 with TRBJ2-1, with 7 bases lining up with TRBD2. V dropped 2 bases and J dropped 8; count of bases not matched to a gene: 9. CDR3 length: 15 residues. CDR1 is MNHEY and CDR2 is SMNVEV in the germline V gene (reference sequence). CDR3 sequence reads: CASSLGASGIDEQFF. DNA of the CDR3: TGTGCCAGCAGTTTAGGGGCCAGCGGGATCGATGAGCAGTTCTTC.

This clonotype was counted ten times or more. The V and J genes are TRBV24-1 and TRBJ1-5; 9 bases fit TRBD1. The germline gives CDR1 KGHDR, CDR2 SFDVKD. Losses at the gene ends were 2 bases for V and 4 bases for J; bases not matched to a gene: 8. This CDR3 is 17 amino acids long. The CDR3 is CATSDSSPTGGNQPQHF. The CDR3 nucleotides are TGTGCCACCAGTGATTCCTCTCCGACAGGGGGTAATCAGCCCCAGCATTTT.

The CDR3 loop reads CSVEVRDRGYEQYF. The CDR3 DNA reads TGCAGCGTTGAAGTTCGGGACAGGGGCTACGAGCAGTACTTC. The V call is TRBV29-1, the J call TRBJ2-7; 10 nucleotides match TRBD1. CDR3 length: 14 amino acids. V dropped 1 base and J dropped 3; count of bases not matched to a gene: 3. The germline CDR1 and CDR2 sequences are SQVTM and ANQGSEA.

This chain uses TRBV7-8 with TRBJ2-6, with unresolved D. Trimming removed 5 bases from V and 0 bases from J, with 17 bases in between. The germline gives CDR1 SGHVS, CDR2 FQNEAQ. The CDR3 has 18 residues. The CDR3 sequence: CASSPNPSGFSGANVLTF. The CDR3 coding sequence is TGTGCCAGCAGCCCAAACCCTTCAGGATTCTCTGGGGCCAACGTCCTGACTTTC.

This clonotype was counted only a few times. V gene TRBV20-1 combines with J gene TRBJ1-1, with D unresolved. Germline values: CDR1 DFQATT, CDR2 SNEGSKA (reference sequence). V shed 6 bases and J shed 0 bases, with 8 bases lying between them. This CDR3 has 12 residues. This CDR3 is CSATTVNTEAFF. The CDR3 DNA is TGCAGTGCAACCACAGTGAACACTGAAGCTTTCTTT.

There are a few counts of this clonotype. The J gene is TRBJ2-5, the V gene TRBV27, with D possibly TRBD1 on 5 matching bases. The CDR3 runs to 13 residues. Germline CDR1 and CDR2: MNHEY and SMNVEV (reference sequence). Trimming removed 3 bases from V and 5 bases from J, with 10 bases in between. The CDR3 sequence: CASSFSGPETQYF. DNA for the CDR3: TGTGCCAGCAGTTTTTCAGGGCCGGAGACCCAGTACTTC.

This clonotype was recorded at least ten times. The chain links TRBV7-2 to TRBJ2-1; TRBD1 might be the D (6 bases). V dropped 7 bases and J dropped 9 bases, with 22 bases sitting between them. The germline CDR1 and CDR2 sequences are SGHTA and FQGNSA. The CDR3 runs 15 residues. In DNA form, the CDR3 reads TGTGCCAGCACCCCGCCGTGGGGGCGCGGAGGTGAGCAGTTCTTC. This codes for CASTPPWGRGGEQFF.

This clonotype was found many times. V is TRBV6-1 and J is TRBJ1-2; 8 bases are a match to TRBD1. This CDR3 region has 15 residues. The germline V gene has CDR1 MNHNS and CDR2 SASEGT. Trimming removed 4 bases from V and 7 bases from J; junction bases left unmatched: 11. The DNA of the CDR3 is TGTGCCAGCAGTGCAGGGACAGGTTCGACTAGTGGCTACACCTTC. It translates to CASSAGTGSTSGYTF.

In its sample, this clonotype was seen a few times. CDR3 nucleotides: TGCAGTGCTAGAAGGGGCCCAGAGCAGTTCTTC. This encodes CSARRGPEQFF. V and J are TRBV20-1 and TRBJ2-1; a weak D match, TRBD1 (5 bases). This CDR3 is built from 11 residues. CDR1 is DFQATT and CDR2 is SNEGSKA in the germline V gene (reference sequence). The V end lost 2 bases, the J end lost 10 bases, and 9 bases lay between the germline ends.

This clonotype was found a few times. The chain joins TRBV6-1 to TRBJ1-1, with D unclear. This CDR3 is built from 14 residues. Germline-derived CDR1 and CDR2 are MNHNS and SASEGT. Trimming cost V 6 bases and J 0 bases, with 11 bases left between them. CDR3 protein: CASRKEGMNTEAFF. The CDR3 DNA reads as TGTGCCAGCAGGAAGGAGGGAATGAACACTGAAGCTTTCTTT.

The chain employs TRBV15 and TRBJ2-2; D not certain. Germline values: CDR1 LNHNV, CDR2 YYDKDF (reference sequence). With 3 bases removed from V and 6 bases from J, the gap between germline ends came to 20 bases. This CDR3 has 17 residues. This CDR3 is CATSSPNLEKGSGELFF. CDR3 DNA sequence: TGTGCCACCAGCAGCCCGAACCTGGAGAAAGGCTCCGGGGAGCTGTTTTTT.

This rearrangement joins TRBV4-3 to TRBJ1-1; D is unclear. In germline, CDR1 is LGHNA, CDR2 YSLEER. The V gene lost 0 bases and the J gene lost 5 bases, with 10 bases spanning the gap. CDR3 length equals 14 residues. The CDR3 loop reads CASSQDMWATEAFF. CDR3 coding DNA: TGCGCCAGCAGCCAAGATATGTGGGCAACTGAAGCTTTCTTT.

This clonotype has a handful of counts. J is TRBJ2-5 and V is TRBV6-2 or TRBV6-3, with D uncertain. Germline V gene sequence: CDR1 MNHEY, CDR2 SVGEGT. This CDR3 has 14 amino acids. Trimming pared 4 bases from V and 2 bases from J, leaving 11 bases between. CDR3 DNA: TGTGCCAGCAGTTCTCGACACGTACAAGAGACCCAGTACTTC. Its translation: CASSSRHVQETQYF.

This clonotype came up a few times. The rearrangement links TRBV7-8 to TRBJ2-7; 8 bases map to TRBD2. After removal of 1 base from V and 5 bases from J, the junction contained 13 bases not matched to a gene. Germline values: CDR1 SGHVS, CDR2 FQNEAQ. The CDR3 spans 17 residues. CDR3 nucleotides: TGTGCCAGCAGCTTAGGTCGTACGGGAGGGGGTGGAAACGAGCAGTACTTC. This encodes CASSLGRTGGGGNEQYF.

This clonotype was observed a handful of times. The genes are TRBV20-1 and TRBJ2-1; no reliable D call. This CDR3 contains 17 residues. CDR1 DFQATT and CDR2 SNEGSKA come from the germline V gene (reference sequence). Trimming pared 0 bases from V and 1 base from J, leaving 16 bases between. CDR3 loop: CSARDLQAPTSYNEQFF. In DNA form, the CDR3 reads TGCAGTGCTAGAGATCTCCAGGCCCCTACTTCCTACAATGAGCAGTTCTTC.

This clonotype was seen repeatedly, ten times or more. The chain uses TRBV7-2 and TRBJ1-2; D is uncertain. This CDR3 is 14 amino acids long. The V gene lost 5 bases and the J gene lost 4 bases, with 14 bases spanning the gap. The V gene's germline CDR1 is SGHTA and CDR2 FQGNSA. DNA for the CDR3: TGTGCCAGCAGCCGTAAAGACGGTCTCTATGGCTACACCTTC. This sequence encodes CASSRKDGLYGYTF.

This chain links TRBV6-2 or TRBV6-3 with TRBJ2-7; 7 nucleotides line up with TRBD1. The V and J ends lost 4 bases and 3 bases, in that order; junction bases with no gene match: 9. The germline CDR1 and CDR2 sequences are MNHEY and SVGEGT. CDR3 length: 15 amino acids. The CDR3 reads CASSWRTGAGYEQYF. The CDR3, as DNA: TGTGCCAGCAGTTGGAGGACAGGTGCAGGCTACGAGCAGTACTTC.

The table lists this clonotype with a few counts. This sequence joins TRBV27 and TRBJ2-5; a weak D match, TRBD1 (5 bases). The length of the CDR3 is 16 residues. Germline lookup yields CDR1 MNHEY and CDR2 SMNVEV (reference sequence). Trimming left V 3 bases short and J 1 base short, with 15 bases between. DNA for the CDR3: TGTGCCAGCAGTTTCAGGGCTACCAGACCCCAAGAGACCCAGTACTTC. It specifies CASSFRATRPQETQYF.

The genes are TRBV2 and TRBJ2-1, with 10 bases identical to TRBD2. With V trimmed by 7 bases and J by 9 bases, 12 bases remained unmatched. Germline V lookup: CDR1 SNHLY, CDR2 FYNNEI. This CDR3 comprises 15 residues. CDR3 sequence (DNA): TGTGCCAGCACCGGACTGCTAGCGGGAGTGGGTGAGCAGTTCTTC. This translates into CASTGLLAGVGEQFF. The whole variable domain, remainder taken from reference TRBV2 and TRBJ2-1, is EPEVTQTPSHQVTQMGQEVILRCVPISNHLYFYWYRQILGQKVEFLVSFYNNEISEKSEIFDDQFSVERPDGSNFTLKIRSTKLEDSAMYFCASTGLLAGVGEQFFGPGTRLTVL.

CDR3 sequence (DNA): TGTGCCAGCAGCCCCCGGGACTGGCTAGATACGCAGTATTTT. This codes for CASSPRDWLDTQYF. The rearrangement links TRBV7-4 to TRBJ2-3; D perhaps matches TRBD2 (6 bases). The V and J ends lost 5 bases and 5 bases respectively, with 14 bases between them. Germline V gene data show CDR1 as SGHVT and CDR2 as SQSDAQ. This CDR3 spans 14 amino acids.

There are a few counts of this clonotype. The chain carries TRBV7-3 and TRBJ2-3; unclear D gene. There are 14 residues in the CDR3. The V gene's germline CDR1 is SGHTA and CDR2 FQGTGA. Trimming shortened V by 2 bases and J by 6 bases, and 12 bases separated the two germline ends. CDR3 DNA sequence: TGTGCCAGCAGCTTACTTGCCAATGAGGATACGCAGTATTTT. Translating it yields CASSLLANEDTQYF.

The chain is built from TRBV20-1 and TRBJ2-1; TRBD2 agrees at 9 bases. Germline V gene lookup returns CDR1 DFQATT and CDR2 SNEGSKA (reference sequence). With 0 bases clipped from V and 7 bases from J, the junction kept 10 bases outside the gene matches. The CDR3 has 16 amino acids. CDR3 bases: TGCAGTGCTAGAGATCTGGCGGGAGGGCTTACAAATGAGCAGTTCTTC. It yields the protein CSARDLAGGLTNEQFF.

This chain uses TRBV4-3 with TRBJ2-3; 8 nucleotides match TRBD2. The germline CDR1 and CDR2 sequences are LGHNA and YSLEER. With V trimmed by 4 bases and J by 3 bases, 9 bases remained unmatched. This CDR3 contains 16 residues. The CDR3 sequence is CASSRGTSGNTDTQYF. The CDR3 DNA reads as TGCGCCAGCAGCCGCGGGACTAGTGGGAATACAGATACGCAGTATTTT.

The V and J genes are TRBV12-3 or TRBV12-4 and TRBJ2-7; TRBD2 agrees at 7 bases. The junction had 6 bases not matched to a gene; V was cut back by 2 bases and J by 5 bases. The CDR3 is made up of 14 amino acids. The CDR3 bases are TGTGCCAGCAGTTTAATCGCCCTAGCGGACGAGCAGTACTTC. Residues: CASSLIALADEQYF.